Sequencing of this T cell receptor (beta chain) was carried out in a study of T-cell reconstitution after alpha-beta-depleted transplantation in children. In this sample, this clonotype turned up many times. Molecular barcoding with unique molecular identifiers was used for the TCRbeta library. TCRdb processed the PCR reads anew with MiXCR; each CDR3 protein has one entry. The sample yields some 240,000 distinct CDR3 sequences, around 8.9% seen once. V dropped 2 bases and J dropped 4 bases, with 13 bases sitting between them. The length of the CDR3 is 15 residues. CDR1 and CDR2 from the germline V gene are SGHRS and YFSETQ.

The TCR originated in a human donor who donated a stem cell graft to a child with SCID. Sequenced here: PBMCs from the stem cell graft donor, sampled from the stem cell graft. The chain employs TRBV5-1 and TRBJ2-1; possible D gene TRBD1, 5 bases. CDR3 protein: CASSFDGREYNEQFF. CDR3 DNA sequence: TGCGCCAGCAGCTTTGATGGCAGGGAATACAATGAGCAGTTCTTC.